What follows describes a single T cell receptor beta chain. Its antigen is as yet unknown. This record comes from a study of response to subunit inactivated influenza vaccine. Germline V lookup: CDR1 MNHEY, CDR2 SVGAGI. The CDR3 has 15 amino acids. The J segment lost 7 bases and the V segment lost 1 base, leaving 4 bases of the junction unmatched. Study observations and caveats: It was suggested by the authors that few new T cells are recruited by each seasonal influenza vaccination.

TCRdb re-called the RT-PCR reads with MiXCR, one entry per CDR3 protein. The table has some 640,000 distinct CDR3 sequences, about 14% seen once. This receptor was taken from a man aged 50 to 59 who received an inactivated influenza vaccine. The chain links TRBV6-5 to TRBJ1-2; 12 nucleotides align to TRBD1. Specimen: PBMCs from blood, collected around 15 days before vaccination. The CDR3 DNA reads TGTGCCAGCAGTTACTTCGGGACAGGGGGCGTTGGCTACACCTTC. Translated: CASSYFGTGGVGYTF.